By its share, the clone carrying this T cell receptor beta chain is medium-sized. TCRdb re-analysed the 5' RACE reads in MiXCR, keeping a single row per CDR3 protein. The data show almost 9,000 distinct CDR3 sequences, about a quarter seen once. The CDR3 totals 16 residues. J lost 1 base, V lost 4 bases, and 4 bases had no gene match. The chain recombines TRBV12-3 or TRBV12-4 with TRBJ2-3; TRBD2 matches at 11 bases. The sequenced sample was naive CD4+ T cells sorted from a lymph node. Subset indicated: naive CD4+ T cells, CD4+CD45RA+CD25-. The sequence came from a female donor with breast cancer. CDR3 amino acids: CASSWLAGGRTDTQYF. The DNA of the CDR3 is TGTGCCAGCAGTTGGCTAGCGGGAGGCCGCACAGATACGCAGTATTTT.